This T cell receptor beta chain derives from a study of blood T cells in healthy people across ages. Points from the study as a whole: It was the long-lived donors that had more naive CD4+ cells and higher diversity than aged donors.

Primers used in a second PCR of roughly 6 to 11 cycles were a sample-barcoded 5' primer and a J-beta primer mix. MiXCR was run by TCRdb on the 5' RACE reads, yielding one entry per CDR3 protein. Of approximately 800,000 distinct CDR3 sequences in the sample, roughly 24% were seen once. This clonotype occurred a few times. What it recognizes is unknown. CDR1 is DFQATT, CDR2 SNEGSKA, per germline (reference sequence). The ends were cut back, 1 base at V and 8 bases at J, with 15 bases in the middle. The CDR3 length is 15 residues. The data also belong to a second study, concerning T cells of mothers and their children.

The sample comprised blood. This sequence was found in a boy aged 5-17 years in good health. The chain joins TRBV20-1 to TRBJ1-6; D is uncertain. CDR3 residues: CSARVKDSSDSPLHF. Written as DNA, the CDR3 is TGCAGTGCTAGAGTTAAGGACTCGTCCGATTCACCCCTCCACTTT.